This entry lists 12 T cell receptor beta chains sequenced from one sample in a study of vaccination effects on CD4 cells after COVID-19. TCRdb's table, derived via immunoSEQ multiplex PCR, lists solely in-frame clones and lacks some. The sample has about 41,000 clones, 70% to 85% seen once; the top ten hold 2.9%. These receptors lack a known antigen. Within the ViraFEST assay, antigen-specific CD4+ T cells underwent expansion with viral peptide pools prior to sequencing. Culture lasted 10 days before CD4+ T cell isolation. Negative nucleocapsid antibody tests before and after vaccination confirmed no previous SARS-CoV-2 infection. The source was CD4+ T cells from PBMCs cultured with HCoV-NL63 spike peptides, collected before COVID-19 vaccination. The receptor source for this set is a human donor who received a COVID-19 vaccine.

The chain recombines TRBV3-1 (or the pseudogene TRBV3-2) with TRBJ1-4, with no clear D. Trimming stripped 0 bases from V and 2 bases from J, with 10 bases between. This CDR3 region has 16 residues. Germline CDR1 is LGHDT and CDR2 is YNNKEL (reference sequence). The CDR3 spells CASSQEVPATNEKLFF. In DNA, the CDR3 is TGTGCCAGCAGCCAAGAGGTCCCAGCGACTAATGAAAAACTGTTTTTT.

This clone was picked up one time. The V and J genes are TRBV9 and TRBJ1-1, with no clear D. Between the trimmed V and J ends, which lost 4 bases and 3 bases, there was a span of 4 bases. There are 11 residues in the CDR3. Germline CDR1 and CDR2: SGDLS and YYNGEE. CDR3 DNA sequence: TGTGCCAGCAGCCCCCACACTGAAGCTTTCTTT. It translates to CASSPHTEAFF.

V is TRBV7-9 and J is TRBJ2-1, with a possible D match to TRBD2 (5 bases). The germline CDR1 and CDR2 sequences are SEHNR and FQNEAQ (reference sequence). The length of the CDR3 is 16 residues. V was shortened by 0 bases and J by 0 bases, with 9 bases between the two germline ends. CDR3 sequence: CASSLALGSSYNEQFF. The CDR3 DNA sequence: TGTGCCAGCAGCTTAGCGCTGGGGAGCTCCTACAATGAGCAGTTCTTC. Together with reference TRBV7-9 and TRBJ2-1, the CDR3 gives the full variable domain: DTGVSQNPRHKITKRGQNVTFRCDPISEHNRLYWYRQTLGQGPEFLTYFQNEAQLEKSRLLSDRFSAERPKGSFSTLEIQRTEQGDSAMYLCASSLALGSSYNEQFFGPGTRLTVL.

V gene TRBV12-3 or TRBV12-4 combines with J gene TRBJ2-3; no reliable D call. The V end lost 4 bases, the J end lost 3 bases, and 5 bases lay between the germline ends. There are 12 residues in the CDR3. The CDR3 DNA sequence: TGTGCCAGCAGTTCAAAGACAGATACGCAGTATTTT. It encodes CASSSKTDTQYF.

The rearrangement uses TRBV15 and TRBJ2-5; TRBD1 is a possible D gene (6 bases). The CDR3 is 18 amino acids. V lost 0 bases, J lost 2 bases, and 19 bases lay in between. Germline V CDR1 and CDR2: LNHNV, YYDKDF (reference sequence). The CDR3 here is CATSRDRVTGRPQETQYF. The CDR3 coding sequence is TGTGCCACCAGCAGAGATAGGGTAACAGGGAGACCTCAAGAGACCCAGTACTTC.

V is TRBV10-2 and J is TRBJ1-1; 7 positions match TRBD1. CDR1 WSHSY and CDR2 SAAADI come from the germline V gene. With V trimmed by 5 bases and J by 0 bases, 3 bases remained unmatched. The CDR3 totals 14 residues. CDR3 DNA: TGCGCCAGCAGTAGACAGGGTTTGAACACTGAAGCTTTCTTT. Amino acids: CASSRQGLNTEAFF.

V is TRBV7-9 and J is TRBJ1-1; D remains unclear. The CDR3 is 14 amino acids. Trimming left V 2 bases short and J 1 base short, with 8 bases between. Per the germline V gene, CDR1 is SEHNR and CDR2 is FQNEAQ (reference sequence). CDR3 region: CASSLHNSNTEAFF. In DNA, the CDR3 is TGTGCCAGCAGCTTACACAACTCGAACACTGAAGCTTTCTTT.

The rearrangement joins TRBV6-4 to TRBJ1-6; D is unresolved. The germline gives CDR1 MRHNA, CDR2 SNTAGT. V lost 2 bases, J lost 7 bases, and 6 bases lay in between. This CDR3 has 13 residues. CDR3 bases: TGTGCCAGCAGTGACCACAGCAATTCACCCCTCCACTTT. Protein product: CASSDHSNSPLHF.

This chain uses TRBV7-2 with TRBJ2-2, with TRBD1 matching over 9 bases. The germline gives CDR1 SGHTA, CDR2 FQGNSA. The CDR3 length is 15 residues. V lost 7 bases to trimming and J lost 4 bases; unmatched junction nucleotides: 7. The CDR3 sequence is CASTPWTGVTGELFF. DNA for the CDR3: TGTGCCAGCACCCCGTGGACAGGGGTCACCGGGGAGCTGTTTTTT.

The rearrangement links TRBV5-8 to TRBJ1-5; 8 nucleotides line up with TRBD1. The ends lost 4 bases at V and 6 bases at J; junction bases unmatched: 3. CDR3 length equals 13 residues. Per the germline V gene, CDR1 is SGHTS and CDR2 is YDEGEE. This CDR3 reads CASSVDRGQPQHF. CDR3 sequence (DNA): TGTGCCAGCAGCGTAGACAGGGGTCAGCCCCAGCATTTT.

Written as DNA, the CDR3 is TGTGCCAGTAGTGGGAGGAAACGGACAGGGGGTAAGGACTATGGCTACACCTTC. Protein product: CASSGRKRTGGKDYGYTF. The chain recombines TRBV19 with TRBJ1-2, with TRBD1 matching 10 bases. The CDR3 contains 18 residues. Unmatched junction bases numbered 15, after V lost 5 bases and J lost 3 bases. CDR1 and CDR2 (germline): LNHDA, SQIVND (reference sequence).

The chain carries TRBV3-1 (or the pseudogene TRBV3-2) and TRBJ1-1; TRBD1 aligns across 8 bases. Unmatched junction bases numbered 16, after V lost 1 base and J lost 6 bases. CDR3 size: 18 residues. Germline CDR1 and CDR2: LGHDT and YNNKEL (reference sequence). The CDR3 nucleotides read TGTGCCAGCAGCCAAGTTGGTGTGAGGCAGGGGGCATTCTCTGAAGCTTTCTTT. Translating it yields CASSQVGVRQGAFSEAFF.